Each of the 16 T cell receptor beta chains below was sequenced from the same sample in a study of T cell changes during pregnancy in multiple sclerosis. This table comes from immunoSEQ multiplex PCR, and its TCRdb copy is limited to in-frame clones, with some not included. Of 30,000 to 45,000 clones in the sample, roughly nine tenths were seen once. The specimen comprised CD4+ T cells from peripheral blood mononuclear cells, sampled after pregnancy. The origin of the receptors is a female donor with multiple sclerosis, enrolled in a pregnancy study.

The chain links TRBV28 to TRBJ2-5, with D tentatively TRBD2 (5 bases). Trimming shortened V by 6 bases and J by 2 bases, and 16 bases separated the two germline ends. Germline-derived CDR1 and CDR2 are MDHEN and SYDVKM. The CDR3 runs to 15 residues. The DNA for the CDR3 is TGTGCCAGCAGCGATTCCGGGATCCTACAAGAGACCCAGTACTTC. This codes for CASSDSGILQETQYF.

V and J are TRBV6-5 and TRBJ2-5, with unresolved D. Germline V gene sequence: CDR1 MNHEY, CDR2 SVGAGI. This CDR3 is built from 12 residues. V was cut by 5 bases and J by 5 bases, with 9 bases left in between. The CDR3 DNA reads as TGTGCCAGCAGTAGCAGGTCGGAGACCCAGTACTTC. Its protein is CASSSRSETQYF.

The chain carries TRBV7-9 and TRBJ2-7; 10 bases agree with TRBD1. J was trimmed by 1 base and V by 5 bases; bases with no gene match: 5. The germline V gene has CDR1 SEHNR and CDR2 FQNEAQ (reference sequence). This CDR3 contains 15 residues. In nucleotides, the CDR3 is TGTGCCAGCAGCCCCCGGGACAGGGGTTCCTACGAGCAGTACTTC. It codes for CASSPRDRGSYEQYF.

In DNA, the CDR3 is TGTGCCAGCAGCTTCGAACCCCGGAATTCACCCCTCCACTTT. This gives the protein CASSFEPRNSPLHF. The chain uses TRBV7-9 and TRBJ1-6; D gene unclear. The CDR3 runs to 14 residues. V lost 3 bases, J lost 7 bases, and 10 bases lay in between. Germline V gene sequence: CDR1 SEHNR, CDR2 FQNEAQ (reference sequence). Using reference TRBV7-9 and TRBJ1-6 for the parts outside the CDR3, the full variable domain is DTGVSQNPRHKITKRGQNVTFRCDPISEHNRLYWYRQTLGQGPEFLTYFQNEAQLEKSRLLSDRFSAERPKGSFSTLEIQRTEQGDSAMYLCASSFEPRNSPLHFGNGTRLTVT.

The V call is TRBV19, the J call TRBJ2-3, with D unclear. Trimming cost V 3 bases and J 2 bases, with 9 bases left between them. The CDR3 sequence is 14 residues long. Germline-derived CDR1 and CDR2 are LNHDA and SQIVND (reference sequence). Here the CDR3 reads CASSIVQFTDTQYF. CDR3 bases: TGTGCCAGTAGTATCGTACAGTTCACAGATACGCAGTATTTT.

This chain links TRBV5-1 with TRBJ2-1; 11 bases fit TRBD2. After removal of 1 base from V and 3 bases from J, the junction contained 9 bases not matched to a gene. Germline values: CDR1 SGHRS, CDR2 YFSETQ. The CDR3 totals 18 residues. CDR3 bases: TGCGCCAGCAGCTTGACCCCCGGGACTAGCGGAGTCTACAATGAGCAGTTCTTC. This translates into CASSLTPGTSGVYNEQFF.

V gene TRBV5-8 combines with J gene TRBJ2-7, with 8 bases fitting TRBD1. This CDR3 is 16 amino acids long. The trim removed 4 bases at V and 3 bases at J, leaving 12 bases unmatched. Germline CDR1 and CDR2: SGHTS and YDEGEE. The CDR3: CASSPGTGIGYYEQYF. The CDR3 DNA reads as TGTGCCAGCAGCCCCGGGACAGGAATTGGGTACTACGAGCAGTACTTC.

This chain joins TRBV11-2 and TRBJ1-1; 7 bases are a match to TRBD1. This CDR3 is built from 17 residues. The junction had 12 bases not matched to a gene; V was cut back by 5 bases and J by 0 bases. CDR1 SGHAT and CDR2 FQNNGV come from the germline V gene. The CDR3 reads CASSQDTWGQLNTEAFF. The CDR3 coding sequence is TGTGCCAGCAGCCAGGATACGTGGGGACAGTTGAACACTGAAGCTTTCTTT.

This clone showed up just once. This chain joins TRBV7-3 and TRBJ2-1; D may be TRBD2 (5 bases). CDR1 is SGHTA, CDR2 FQGTGA, per germline. V was trimmed by 0 bases and J by 9 bases, leaving 9 bases between them. The CDR3 extends over 13 amino acids. DNA of the CDR3: TGTGCCAGCAGCTTAACCCCCGGGGTTGAGCAGTTCTTC. Protein sequence: CASSLTPGVEQFF. The entire variable domain, with the rest obtained from reference TRBV7-3 and TRBJ2-1, is as follows: GAGVSQTPSNKVTEKGKYVELRCDPISGHTALYWYRQSLGQGPEFLIYFQGTGAADDSGLPNDRFFAVRPEGSVSTLKIQRTERGDSAVYLCASSLTPGVEQFFGPGTRLTVL.

The J gene is TRBJ2-1, the V gene TRBV5-1; tentative D call: TRBD2 (7 bases). Trimming cost V 4 bases and J 10 bases, with 12 bases left between them. In germline, CDR1 is SGHRS, CDR2 YFSETQ. The CDR3 covers 12 residues. The CDR3 region is CASSVRGGEQFF. As DNA, the CDR3 is TGCGCCAGCAGCGTCAGGGGAGGGGAGCAGTTCTTC. Full variable domain (remainder filled in from reference TRBV5-1 and TRBJ2-1): KAGVTQTPRYLIKTRGQQVTLSCSPISGHRSVSWYQQTPGQGLQFLFEYFSETQRNKGNFPGRFSGRQFSNSRSEMNVSTLELGDSALYLCASSVRGGEQFFGPGTRLTVL.

The V gene is TRBV28, the J gene TRBJ2-2; tentatively, D is TRBD1 (6 bases). Germline CDR1 is MDHEN and CDR2 is SYDVKM. The V end was cut by 8 bases, the J end by 1 base, with 8 bases between. This CDR3 contains 13 residues. CDR3 sequence (DNA): TGTGCCAGCGGACAGAGGAACACCGGGGAGCTGTTTTTT. Translated, it gives CASGQRNTGELFF.

The rearrangement uses TRBV11-2 and TRBJ2-3; D not certain. Germline-derived CDR1 and CDR2 are SGHAT and FQNNGV. The V gene lost 5 bases and the J gene lost 2 bases, with 5 bases spanning the gap. CDR3 length: 12 amino acids. The CDR3 DNA sequence: TGTGCCAGCAGCCTCGTCACAGATACGCAGTATTTT. Its translation is CASSLVTDTQYF.

The rearrangement links TRBV6-6 to TRBJ1-1; 7 bases are shared with TRBD1. This CDR3 is built from 14 residues. V lost 5 bases and J lost 4; bases outside the gene matches: 7. Germline CDR1 reads MNHNY; CDR2 reads SVGAGI (reference sequence). The CDR3 DNA follows: TGTGCCAGCAGTGGAAAACAGGGGCCCACTGAAGCTTTCTTT. Amino acid sequence: CASSGKQGPTEAFF.

The chain carries TRBV28 and TRBJ1-2; possible D gene TRBD1, 5 bases. Germline CDR1 reads MDHEN; CDR2 reads SYDVKM. The V end lost 3 bases, the J end lost 4 bases, and 21 bases lay between the germline ends. The CDR3 loop spans 17 amino acids. The CDR3 nucleotides are TGTGCCAGCAGTTTGGTGGGTGGAAGGGGCACGGGCTATGGCTACACCTTC. As protein: CASSLVGGRGTGYGYTF.

The chain joins TRBV6-1 to TRBJ1-5; no firm D call. This CDR3 contains 15 residues. The V gene lost 0 bases and the J gene lost 3 bases, with 9 bases spanning the gap. The germline CDR1 and CDR2 sequences are MNHNS and SASEGT. CDR3 in amino acids: CASSEARVSNQPQHF. The CDR3 coding sequence is TGTGCCAGCAGTGAAGCGCGGGTGTCCAATCAGCCCCAGCATTTT.

This chain uses TRBV19 with TRBJ2-3; 10 positions agree with TRBD1. Germline-derived CDR1 and CDR2 are LNHDA and SQIVND (reference sequence). J gave up 5 bases and V 6 bases, and 5 bases lay outside the gene matches. The CDR3 totals 14 residues. The chain's CDR3 is CASSRQGARDTQYF. DNA of the CDR3: TGTGCCAGTAGCCGACAGGGGGCAAGAGATACGCAGTATTTT.